The rows below give T cell receptor beta chains drawn from one sample of a study of T-cell reconstitution after alpha-beta-depleted transplantation in children. TCRdb re-called the PCR reads through MiXCR, storing one row per CDR3 protein. Here the sample spans 600,000 to 700,000 distinct CDR3 sequences, around 13% being singletons. This specimen was PBMCs, taken before TCRalphabeta/CD19-depleted stem cell transplant. These receptor sequences come from a girl aged 2 to 9 with congenital amegakaryocytic thrombocytopenia, due to receive a stem cell transplant. The CDR3 runs from the conserved cysteine through the conserved F or W. The D gene is left open where the match is weak. The size of a clone is reported for some rows only, either as once, few or many, or as a class for expanded clones.

TGCGCCAGCAGCTTGTGGGTGATCTCTGGGGCCAACGTCCTGACTTTC CASSLWVISGANVLTF - TRBV5-1 - TRBJ2-6
TGCAGTGCTAGAGGAAGTGGGAGCAGAACCACCAAGCAGTTCTTC CSARGSGSRTTKQFF many TRBV20-1 - TRBJ2-1
TGTGCCAGCAGTCCCTGGGTGCGAGCTAGTCCAGATACGCAGTATTTT CASSPWVRASPDTQYF - TRBV12-3/TRBV12-4 - TRBJ2-3
TGTGCCAGCAGCCTAGCTTCTAGCTCCTACGAGCAGTACTTC CASSLASSSYEQYF many TRBV7-9 - TRBJ2-7
TGTGCCAGCAGTCTCCGGGACGGCTACAATGAGCAGTTCTTC CASSLRDGYNEQFF many TRBV12-3/TRBV12-4 - TRBJ2-1
TGCAGCGTAATCCTCCGGGACAGGGGGCGGGGTGAGCAGTTCTTC CSVILRDRGRGEQFF - TRBV29-1 TRBD1 TRBJ2-1
TGTGCCAGCAGCTTAGGCAGGAATGCGCAGTTCTTC CASSLGRNAQFF - TRBV7-9 - TRBJ2-1
TGTGCCAGCGCCGGTAGCGGGAGTTGGATGGACATTCAGTACTTC CASAGSGSWMDIQYF many TRBV7-9 TRBD2 TRBJ2-4
TGTGCCAGCAGAGAGGGGCGGGCCTACACCGGGGAGCTGTTTTTT CASREGRAYTGELFF few TRBV9 - TRBJ2-2
TGTGCCAGCAGCTTAACGGAGATGACAGGGACCCAGTACTTC CASSLTEMTGTQYF few TRBV11-2 - TRBJ2-5
TGTGCCAGCAACCCGGGACAGGGGGGATACGAGCAGTACTTC CASNPGQGGYEQYF - TRBV12-3/TRBV12-4 TRBD1 TRBJ2-7
TGCGCCAGTGGAGCTCTAGGGGTTTGGCAAGAGACCCAGTACTTC CASGALGVWQETQYF few TRBV5-1 - TRBJ2-5
TGCGCCAGCGGCCAGACTAGCGGGATTCTGTTCTTC CASGQTSGILFF few TRBV5-1 TRBD2 TRBJ2-1
TGCAGCGTTGAAGTTTCCGGTGGGCTCTTCTATGAGACCCAGTACTTC CSVEVSGGLFYETQYF many TRBV29-1 - TRBJ2-5
TGCGCCAGCAGCTTCGGGTCCTACACCGGGGAGCTGTTTTTT CASSFGSYTGELFF many TRBV5-1 - TRBJ2-2
TGTGCCAGCAGCTTAAAGCGGCAAGAGGTGCAGTACTTC CASSLKRQEVQYF - TRBV11-3 - TRBJ2-7
TGTGCCAGCAGTTTATTAATGGGGGCTGGAAACATTCAGTACTTC CASSLLMGAGNIQYF few TRBV12-3/TRBV12-4 - TRBJ2-4